Shown below are 30 T cell receptor beta chains from a single sample sequenced in a study of cytomegalovirus exposure and HLA in healthy donors. This PCR relied on a set of 60 Vbeta primers and 13 Jbeta primers. Method: immunoSEQ multiplex PCR; TCRdb's copy keeps in-frame clones and lacks some. Of about 180,000 clones in the sample, approximately 80% were seen once. The material sequenced was PBMCs. The receptors were gathered from a girl between 5 and 17 years old in good health and CMV-seropositive.

The chain links TRBV10-2 to TRBJ2-5, with TRBD1 identical over 9 bases. V was pared by 1 base and J by 4 bases, with 7 bases of the junction left unmatched. The length of the CDR3 is 16 residues. Per germline, CDR1 WSHSY and CDR2 SAAADI. Here the CDR3 DNA reads TGCGCCAGCAGTGAGTTCGGGACAGGGAATGGAGAGACCCAGTACTTC. The encoded protein is CASSEFGTGNGETQYF.

The chain uses TRBV5-1 and TRBJ2-2; possibly TRBD2 for D (5 bases). V was trimmed by 1 base and J by 7 bases, leaving 11 bases between them. The CDR3 consists of 14 residues. CDR1 and CDR2 (germline): SGHRS, YFSETQ. The CDR3 protein is CASSLHSEGGELFF. CDR3 bases: TGCGCCAGCAGCTTGCATTCTGAGGGCGGGGAGCTGTTTTTT.

The genes are TRBV30 and TRBJ2-7; D might be TRBD1 (5 bases). The germline CDR1 and CDR2 sequences are GTSNPN and SVGIG (reference sequence). V was cut by 0 bases and J by 6 bases, with 9 bases left in between. CDR3 length equals 12 residues. CDR3 amino acids: CAWSVRGCEQYF. The CDR3 nucleotides read TGTGCCTGGAGTGTAAGGGGCTGCGAGCAGTACTTC. Together with reference TRBV30 and TRBJ2-7, the CDR3 gives the full variable domain: SQTIHQWPATLVQPVGSPLSLECTVEGTSNPNLYWYRQAAGRGLQLLFYSVGIGQISSEVPQNLSASRPQDRQFILSSKKLLLSDSGFYLCAWSVRGCEQYFGPGTRLTVT.

The V call is TRBV27, the J call TRBJ1-2; TRBD1 matches at 9 bases. The germline CDR1 and CDR2 sequences are MNHEY and SMNVEV (reference sequence). The CDR3 covers 14 residues. V trimming: 6 bases; J trimming: 4 bases; junction bases outside the gene matches: 6. CDR3 DNA: TGTGCCAGCAGGCGGGACAGGGAAGGCTATGGCTACACCTTC. Amino acid sequence: CASRRDREGYGYTF.

The V and J genes are TRBV7-8 and TRBJ1-1, with TRBD1 matching 7 bases. The CDR3 contains 14 residues. V dropped 5 bases and J dropped 7; count of bases not matched to a gene: 10. CDR1 SGHVS and CDR2 FQNEAQ come from the germline V gene. The CDR3 DNA follows: TGTGCCAGCAGCCCCCGAAGGGACAGACATGAAGCTTTCTTT. Translation: CASSPRRDRHEAFF.

This chain joins TRBV19 and TRBJ1-5; 7 nucleotides match TRBD1. The trim removed 4 bases at V and 0 bases at J, leaving 3 bases unmatched. Germline CDR1 and CDR2: LNHDA and SQIVND (reference sequence). This CDR3 has 15 residues. The CDR3 coding sequence is TGTGCCAGTAGTAGGACAGGTTATAGCAATCAGCCCCAGCATTTT. Amino acids: CASSRTGYSNQPQHF.

V usage is TRBV15 and J usage is TRBJ2-2, with D perhaps matching TRBD2 (6 bases). The germline V gene has CDR1 LNHNV and CDR2 YYDKDF (reference sequence). The ends were cut back, 3 bases at V and 6 bases at J, with 17 bases in the middle. The CDR3 spans 16 residues. The CDR3 nucleotides are TGTGCCACCAGCAGGTCGGGACTCCTTTTTTCCGGGGAGCTGTTTTTT. Translating it yields CATSRSGLLFSGELFF.

The rearrangement links TRBV7-9 to TRBJ1-2; 9 positions match TRBD1. Germline-derived CDR1 and CDR2 are SEHNR and FQNEAQ (reference sequence). CDR3 size: 14 residues. J lost 5 bases, V lost 4 bases, and 5 bases had no gene match. The CDR3 here is CASSSADRGYGYTF. The CDR3 nucleotides are TGTGCCAGCAGCTCGGCGGACAGGGGTTATGGCTACACCTTC.

This rearrangement joins TRBV30 to TRBJ2-5; D is ambiguous. Germline lookup yields CDR1 GTSNPN and CDR2 SVGIG (reference sequence). The CDR3 contains 11 residues. Between the trimmed V and J ends, which lost 3 bases and 7 bases, there was a span of 9 bases. DNA of the CDR3: TGTGCCTGGAGGAGTGAGGTGACCCAGTACTTC. This encodes CAWRSEVTQYF.

V and J are TRBV25-1 and TRBJ1-2; D might be TRBD1 (5 bases). The V end lost 3 bases, the J end lost 13 bases, and 18 bases lay between the germline ends. Germline CDR1 and CDR2: MGHDK and SYGVNS. The CDR3 contains 13 residues. CDR3 sequence reads: CASSEIQGPSVTF. The CDR3 DNA follows: TGTGCCAGCAGTGAGATCCAGGGCCCGAGCGTCACCTTC.

The chain couples TRBV11-3 to TRBJ2-7, with D perhaps matching TRBD2 (7 bases). Per germline, CDR1 SGHNT and CDR2 YENEEA. V was trimmed by 5 bases and J by 2 bases, leaving 13 bases between them. This CDR3 region has 14 residues. CDR3 sequence (DNA): TGTGCCAGCAGCCCTGGGGGGGGCCCCTACGAGCAGTACTTC. It yields the protein CASSPGGGPYEQYF.

In this sample, this clone turned up a few times. The genes are TRBV4-1 and TRBJ1-4, with 8 nucleotides matching TRBD1. The CDR3 totals 14 residues. Germline lookup yields CDR1 MGHRA and CDR2 YSYEKL. V was pared by 3 bases and J by 4 bases, with 1 base of the junction left unmatched. The CDR3 spells CASSQGTGNEKLFF. CDR3 in DNA: TGCGCCAGCAGCCAGGGGACAGGTAATGAAAAACTGTTTTTT.

The rearrangement links TRBV25-1 to TRBJ2-7; TRBD1 might be the D (6 bases). The CDR3 covers 15 residues. Germline V lookup: CDR1 MGHDK, CDR2 SYGVNS. V shed 8 bases and J shed 2 bases, with 19 bases lying between them. CDR3 nucleotide sequence: TGTGCCAGCCGGGGACCTTACAGGGATACCTACGAGCAGTACTTC. As protein: CASRGPYRDTYEQYF.

The sample holds one count of this clone. V and J are TRBV5-1 and TRBJ2-7; 9 positions match TRBD1. This CDR3 has 16 residues. J gave up 0 bases and V 1 base, and 5 bases lay outside the gene matches. Germline CDR1 is SGHRS and CDR2 is YFSETQ. CDR3 DNA: TGCGCCAGCAGCTTGTCCGGACAGGGGAGCTCCTACGAGCAGTACTTC. Translation: CASSLSGQGSSYEQYF.

The V gene is TRBV29-1, the J gene TRBJ1-2, with D possibly TRBD1 on 6 matching bases. The V end lost 7 bases, the J end lost 8 bases, and 14 bases lay between the germline ends. The CDR3 is 11 amino acids. Germline V CDR1 and CDR2: SQVTM, ANQGSEA. The CDR3 DNA sequence: TGCAGCGCCGCAGGGGTGGGCGGCTACACCTTC. Its protein is CSAAGVGGYTF.

The chain carries TRBV9 and TRBJ1-2; D perhaps matches TRBD1 (5 bases). V lost 0 bases, J lost 8 bases, and 14 bases lay in between. In germline, CDR1 is SGDLS, CDR2 YYNGEE. The CDR3 is 14 amino acids. CDR3 loop: CASSVASQGLGYTF. CDR3 DNA sequence: TGTGCCAGCAGCGTAGCCTCCCAGGGTCTAGGCTACACCTTC. Full variable domain (rest looked up from reference TRBV9 and TRBJ1-2): DSGVTQTPKHLITATGQRVTLRCSPRSGDLSVYWYQQSLDQGLQFLIQYYNGEERAKGNILERFSAQQFPDLHSELNLSSLELGDSALYFCASSVASQGLGYTFGSGTRLTVV.

In its sample, this clone was seen a few times. The V call is TRBV11-2, the J call TRBJ1-1; TRBD1 might be the D (5 bases). Germline lookup yields CDR1 SGHAT and CDR2 FQNNGV. This CDR3 is 15 amino acids long. V was clipped by 2 bases and J by 4 bases, with 14 bases between them. CDR3 amino acids: CASSLIQGSSTEAFF. CDR3 sequence (DNA): TGTGCCAGCAGCTTAATCCAGGGTTCCTCCACTGAAGCTTTCTTT.

In its sample, this clone was seen a few times. V gene TRBV10-1 combines with J gene TRBJ2-1; 9 positions agree with TRBD2. Germline lookup yields CDR1 WNHNN and CDR2 SYGVQD (reference sequence). The CDR3 runs to 14 residues. V trimming: 3 bases; J trimming: 6 bases; junction bases outside the gene matches: 3. CDR3 coding DNA: TGCGCCAGCAGTGACCGCGGGAGGGCCAATGAGCAGTTCTTC. Translation: CASSDRGRANEQFF.

J is TRBJ1-5 and V is TRBV6-5; 8 bases match TRBD1. CDR1 and CDR2 (germline): MNHEY, SVGAGI. Trimming took 5 bases from V and 4 from J; bases not matched to a gene: 4. The CDR3 consists of 14 residues. The DNA of the CDR3 is TGTGCCAGCAGTCCTTGGACAGGGAATCAGCCCCAGCATTTT. This codes for CASSPWTGNQPQHF.

This chain links TRBV5-1 with TRBJ2-1; D gene unclear. Germline values: CDR1 SGHRS, CDR2 YFSETQ. This CDR3 has 14 amino acids. V dropped 0 bases and J dropped 0 bases, with 4 bases sitting between them. CDR3 amino acids: CASSLAGSYNEQFF. The CDR3, as DNA: TGCGCCAGCAGCTTGGCGGGCTCCTACAATGAGCAGTTCTTC.

This clone was seen just once. The chain recombines TRBV30 with TRBJ2-1; TRBD2 agrees at 9 bases. The CDR3 runs 14 residues. Per germline, CDR1 GTSNPN and CDR2 SVGIG (reference sequence). This chain's CDR3 is CAGLAKSSYNEQFF. The CDR3 DNA reads TGTGCAGGACTAGCGAAGAGCTCCTACAATGAGCAGTTCTTC.

The chain has TRBV7-2 and TRBJ2-7; D perhaps matches TRBD1 (5 bases). This CDR3 spans 13 amino acids. V was cut by 5 bases and J by 6 bases, with 14 bases left in between. Germline V CDR1 and CDR2: SGHTA, FQGNSA. This chain's CDR3 is CASSPRQLAEQYF. The DNA for the CDR3 is TGTGCCAGCAGCCCCCGACAGTTAGCCGAGCAGTACTTC.

The rearrangement links TRBV11-2 to TRBJ1-1, with TRBD1 identical over 7 bases. The CDR3 is 12 amino acids. V lost 5 bases, J lost 11 bases, and 8 bases stayed unmatched. Per germline, CDR1 SGHAT and CDR2 FQNNGV. In DNA, the CDR3 is TGTGCCAGCAGCCTACCGGACAGGCCGGCTTTCTTT. It codes for CASSLPDRPAFF.

The chain is built from TRBV11-2 and TRBJ2-7, with TRBD1 matching over 12 bases. CDR3 size: 16 residues. V was pared by 1 base and J by 7 bases, with 8 bases of the junction left unmatched. Germline V gene data show CDR1 as SGHAT and CDR2 as FQNNGV. This CDR3 is CASSLGGGTGGREQYF. For the CDR3, the DNA is TGTGCCAGCAGCTTAGGCGGGGGGACAGGGGGCAGGGAGCAGTACTTC. Together with reference TRBV11-2 and TRBJ2-7, the CDR3 gives the full variable domain: EAGVAQSPRYKIIEKRQSVAFWCNPISGHATLYWYQQILGQGPKLLIQFQNNGVVDDSQLPKDRFSAERLKGVDSTLKIQPAKLEDSAVYLCASSLGGGTGGREQYFGPGTRLTVT.

This clone was recorded a few times. CDR3 protein: CASSTRTARNQPQHF. Here the CDR3 DNA reads TGTGCCAGCAGCACCAGAACCGCCAGGAATCAGCCCCAGCATTTT. The V and J genes are TRBV11-2 and TRBJ1-5; the D is unclear. Germline CDR1 SGHAT, CDR2 FQNNGV. Trimming took 5 bases from V and 4 from J, leaving 15 bases between them. CDR3 length: 15 residues.

J is TRBJ1-3 and V is TRBV27; 8 positions agree with TRBD1. The J segment lost 0 bases and the V segment lost 3 bases, leaving 10 bases of the junction unmatched. The length of the CDR3 is 18 residues. Germline values: CDR1 MNHEY, CDR2 SMNVEV (reference sequence). The chain's CDR3 is CASSLPPQTGDSGNTIYF. The CDR3 DNA reads as TGTGCCAGCAGTTTGCCCCCTCAGACAGGGGACTCTGGAAACACCATATATTTT.

Only a few counts were recorded for this clone. The chain recombines TRBV6-4 with TRBJ2-1; TRBD2 matches 9 bases. V gave up 5 bases and J gave up 3 bases; unmatched junction bases: 5. Germline V gene data show CDR1 as MRHNA and CDR2 as SNTAGT. This CDR3 region has 15 residues. Written as DNA, the CDR3 is TGTGCCAGCAGTCCAGCGGGAGGACTCTACAATGAGCAGTTCTTC. This gives the protein CASSPAGGLYNEQFF.

This chain links TRBV14 with TRBJ2-7; D possibly corresponds to TRBD1 (6 bases). V lost 0 bases, J lost 3 bases, and 15 bases lay in between. Germline CDR1 SGHDN, CDR2 FVKESK. The CDR3 consists of 16 residues. The CDR3: CASSQEGTHPLYEQYF. CDR3 sequence (DNA): TGTGCCAGCAGCCAAGAAGGGACACATCCACTCTACGAGCAGTACTTC.

This chain links TRBV6-5 with TRBJ1-2; 8 bases align to TRBD1. V shed 5 bases, J shed 8 bases, and the junction held 7 bases outside the gene matches. The CDR3 runs 13 residues. The V gene's germline CDR1 is MNHEY and CDR2 SVGAGI. DNA for the CDR3: TGTGCCAGCAGTCGGGGGCAGGGGGCCGGCTACACCTTC. This encodes CASSRGQGAGYTF.

This clone was found a few times. The rearrangement uses TRBV27 and TRBJ1-1; no definite D call. CDR3 length: 15 amino acids. The V gene's germline CDR1 is MNHEY and CDR2 SMNVEV (reference sequence). The ends were cut back, 2 bases at V and 5 bases at J, with 15 bases in the middle. CDR3 residues: CASSLIPASGTEAFF. CDR3 DNA: TGTGCCAGCAGTTTAATCCCCGCAAGCGGGACTGAAGCTTTCTTT.